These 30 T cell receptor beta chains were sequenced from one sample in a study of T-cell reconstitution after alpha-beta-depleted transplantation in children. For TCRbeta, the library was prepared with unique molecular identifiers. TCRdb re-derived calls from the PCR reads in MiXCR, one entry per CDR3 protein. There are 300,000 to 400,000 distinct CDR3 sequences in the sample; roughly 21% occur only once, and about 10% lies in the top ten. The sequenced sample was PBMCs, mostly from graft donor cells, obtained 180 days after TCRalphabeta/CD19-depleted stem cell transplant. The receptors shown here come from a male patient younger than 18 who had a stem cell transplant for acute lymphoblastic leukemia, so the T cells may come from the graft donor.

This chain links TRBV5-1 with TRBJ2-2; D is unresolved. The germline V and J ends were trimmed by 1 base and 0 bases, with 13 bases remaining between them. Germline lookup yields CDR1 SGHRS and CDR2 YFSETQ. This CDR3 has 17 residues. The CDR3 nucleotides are TGCGCCAGCAGCTTGAAAGTACCGTTCGCGAACACCGGGGAGCTGTTTTTT. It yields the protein CASSLKVPFANTGELFF.

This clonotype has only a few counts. The CDR3 reads CASSHRDRDTEAFF. The CDR3 coding sequence is TGTGCCAGCAGTCACCGGGACAGGGACACTGAAGCTTTCTTT. The chain links TRBV6-5 to TRBJ1-1; 9 positions agree with TRBD1. The CDR3 is 14 amino acids. Germline trimming cut 5 bases from V and 3 bases from J; bases unmatched to any gene: 4. Germline CDR1 MNHEY, CDR2 SVGAGI.

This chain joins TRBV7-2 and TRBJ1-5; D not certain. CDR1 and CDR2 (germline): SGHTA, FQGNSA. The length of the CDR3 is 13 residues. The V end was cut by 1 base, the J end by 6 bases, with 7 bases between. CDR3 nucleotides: TGTGCCAGCAGCTTAGTGTCGGGTCAGCCCCAGCATTTT. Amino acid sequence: CASSLVSGQPQHF.

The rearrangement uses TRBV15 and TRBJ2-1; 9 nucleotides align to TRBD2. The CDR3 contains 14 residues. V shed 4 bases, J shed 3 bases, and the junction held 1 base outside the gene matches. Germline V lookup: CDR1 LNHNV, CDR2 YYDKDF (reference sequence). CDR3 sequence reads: CATSTSGNYNEQFF. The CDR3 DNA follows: TGTGCCACCAGCACTAGCGGGAACTACAATGAGCAGTTCTTC.

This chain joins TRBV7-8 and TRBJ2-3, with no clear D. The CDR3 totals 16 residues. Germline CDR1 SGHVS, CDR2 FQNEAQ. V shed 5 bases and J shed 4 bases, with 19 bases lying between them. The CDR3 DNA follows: TGTGCCAGCAGCATCTTGAGAAGGGTAGCCCCAGATACGCAGTATTTT. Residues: CASSILRRVAPDTQYF.

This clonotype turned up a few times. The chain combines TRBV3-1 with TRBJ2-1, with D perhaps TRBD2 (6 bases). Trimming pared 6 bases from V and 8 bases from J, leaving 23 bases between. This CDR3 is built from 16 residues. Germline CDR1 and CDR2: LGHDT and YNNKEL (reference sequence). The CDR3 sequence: CASSPRRGIRVDEQFF. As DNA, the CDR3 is TGTGCCAGCAGTCCCCGACGCGGGATTAGAGTCGATGAGCAGTTCTTC.

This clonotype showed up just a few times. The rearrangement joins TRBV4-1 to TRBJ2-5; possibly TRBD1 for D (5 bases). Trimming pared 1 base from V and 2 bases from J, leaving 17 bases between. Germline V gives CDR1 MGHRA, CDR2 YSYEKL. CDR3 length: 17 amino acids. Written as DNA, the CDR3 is TGCGCCAGCAGCCAAGTTTACAGGAAAACCTATCAAGAGACCCAGTACTTC. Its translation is CASSQVYRKTYQETQYF.

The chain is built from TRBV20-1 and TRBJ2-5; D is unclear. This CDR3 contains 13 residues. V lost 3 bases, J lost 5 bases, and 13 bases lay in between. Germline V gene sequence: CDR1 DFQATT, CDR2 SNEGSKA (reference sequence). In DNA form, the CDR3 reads TGCAGTGCTAGTACTTTTATAGGGGAGACCCAGTACTTC. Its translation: CSASTFIGETQYF.

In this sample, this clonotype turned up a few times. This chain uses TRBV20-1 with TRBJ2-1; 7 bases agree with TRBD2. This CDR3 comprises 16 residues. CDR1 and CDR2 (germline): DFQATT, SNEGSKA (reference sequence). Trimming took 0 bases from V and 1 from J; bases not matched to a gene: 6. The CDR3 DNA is TGCAGTGCTAGAGATTGGGGGGAGGGGTCCTACAATGAGCAGTTCTTC. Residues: CSARDWGEGSYNEQFF.

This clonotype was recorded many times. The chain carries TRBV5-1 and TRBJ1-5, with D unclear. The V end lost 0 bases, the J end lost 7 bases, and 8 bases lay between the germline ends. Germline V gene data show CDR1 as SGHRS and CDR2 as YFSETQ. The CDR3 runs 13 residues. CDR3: CASSLDGGQPQHF. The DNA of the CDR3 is TGCGCCAGCAGCTTGGACGGCGGGCAGCCCCAGCATTTT.

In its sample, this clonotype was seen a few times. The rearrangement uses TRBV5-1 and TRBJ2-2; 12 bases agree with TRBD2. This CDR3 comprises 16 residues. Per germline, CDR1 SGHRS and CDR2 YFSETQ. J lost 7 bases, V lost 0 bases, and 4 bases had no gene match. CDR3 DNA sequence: TGCGCCAGCAGCTTGGCACTAGCGGGAGGAGTCGGGGAGCTGTTTTTT. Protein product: CASSLALAGGVGELFF.

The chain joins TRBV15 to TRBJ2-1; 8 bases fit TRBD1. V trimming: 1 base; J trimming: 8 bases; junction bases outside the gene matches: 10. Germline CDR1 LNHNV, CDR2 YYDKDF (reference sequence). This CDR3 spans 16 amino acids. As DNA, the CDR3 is TGTGCCACCAGCAGAGGAGACAGGGGCTTTCGGGATGAGCAGTTCTTC. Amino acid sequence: CATSRGDRGFRDEQFF.

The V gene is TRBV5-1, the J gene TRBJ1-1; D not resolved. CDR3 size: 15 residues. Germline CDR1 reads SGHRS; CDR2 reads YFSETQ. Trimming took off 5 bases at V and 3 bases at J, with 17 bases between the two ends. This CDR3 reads CASRSEETGHTEAFF. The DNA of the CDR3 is TGCGCCAGCAGGTCCGAAGAGACCGGGCACACTGAAGCTTTCTTT. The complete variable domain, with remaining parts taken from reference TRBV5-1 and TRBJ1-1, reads KAGVTQTPRYLIKTRGQQVTLSCSPISGHRSVSWYQQTPGQGLQFLFEYFSETQRNKGNFPGRFSGRQFSNSRSEMNVSTLELGDSALYLCASRSEETGHTEAFFGQGTRLTVV.

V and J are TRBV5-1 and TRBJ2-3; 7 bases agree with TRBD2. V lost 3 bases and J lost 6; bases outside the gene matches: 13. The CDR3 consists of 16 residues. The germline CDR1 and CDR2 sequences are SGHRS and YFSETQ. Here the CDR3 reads CASSSKTSPVGDTQYF. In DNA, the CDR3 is TGCGCCAGCAGCTCAAAGACTAGCCCCGTGGGTGATACGCAGTATTTT.

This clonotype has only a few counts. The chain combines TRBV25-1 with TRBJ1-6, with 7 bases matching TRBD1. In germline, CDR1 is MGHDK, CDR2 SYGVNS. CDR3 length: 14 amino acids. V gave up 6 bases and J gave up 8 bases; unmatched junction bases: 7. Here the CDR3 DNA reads TGTGCCAGCAGAATAGGGGGCTCATATTCACCCCTCCACTTT. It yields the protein CASRIGGSYSPLHF.

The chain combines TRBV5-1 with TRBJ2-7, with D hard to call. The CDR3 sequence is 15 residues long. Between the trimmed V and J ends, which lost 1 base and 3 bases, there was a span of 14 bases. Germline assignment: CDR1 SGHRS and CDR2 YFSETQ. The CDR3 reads CASSLSRAPHYEQYF. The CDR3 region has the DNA TGCGCCAGCAGCTTGAGTCGGGCCCCCCACTACGAGCAGTACTTC. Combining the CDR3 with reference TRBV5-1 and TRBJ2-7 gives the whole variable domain KAGVTQTPRYLIKTRGQQVTLSCSPISGHRSVSWYQQTPGQGLQFLFEYFSETQRNKGNFPGRFSGRQFSNSRSEMNVSTLELGDSALYLCASSLSRAPHYEQYFGPGTRLTVT.

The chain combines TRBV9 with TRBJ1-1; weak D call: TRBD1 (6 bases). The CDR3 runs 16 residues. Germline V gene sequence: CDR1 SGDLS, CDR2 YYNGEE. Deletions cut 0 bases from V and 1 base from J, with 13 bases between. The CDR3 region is CASSVVRRGGNTEAFF. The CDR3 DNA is TGTGCCAGCAGCGTAGTAAGAAGAGGGGGGAACACTGAAGCTTTCTTT. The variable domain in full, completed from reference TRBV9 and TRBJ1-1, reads DSGVTQTPKHLITATGQRVTLRCSPRSGDLSVYWYQQSLDQGLQFLIQYYNGEERAKGNILERFSAQQFPDLHSELNLSSLELGDSALYFCASSVVRRGGNTEAFFGQGTRLTVV.

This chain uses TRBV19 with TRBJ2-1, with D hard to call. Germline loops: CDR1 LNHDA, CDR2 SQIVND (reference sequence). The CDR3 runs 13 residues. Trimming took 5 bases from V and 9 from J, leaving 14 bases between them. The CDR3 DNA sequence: TGTGCCAGTAGTGGACCGGCCCCCCCTGAGCAGTTCTTC. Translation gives CASSGPAPPEQFF.

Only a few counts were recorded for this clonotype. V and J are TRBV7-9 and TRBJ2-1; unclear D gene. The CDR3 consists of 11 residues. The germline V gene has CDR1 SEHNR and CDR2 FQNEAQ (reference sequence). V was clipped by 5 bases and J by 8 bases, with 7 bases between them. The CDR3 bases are TGTGCCAGCAGCCGTTTTGATGAGCAGTTCTTC. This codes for CASSRFDEQFF.

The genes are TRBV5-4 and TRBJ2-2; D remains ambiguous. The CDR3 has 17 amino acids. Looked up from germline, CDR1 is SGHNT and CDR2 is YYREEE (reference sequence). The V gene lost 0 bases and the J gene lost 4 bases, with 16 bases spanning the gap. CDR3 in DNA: TGTGCCAGCAGCTTGGATCCAGGCACGAGCTTCACCGGGGAGCTGTTTTTT. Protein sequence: CASSLDPGTSFTGELFF.

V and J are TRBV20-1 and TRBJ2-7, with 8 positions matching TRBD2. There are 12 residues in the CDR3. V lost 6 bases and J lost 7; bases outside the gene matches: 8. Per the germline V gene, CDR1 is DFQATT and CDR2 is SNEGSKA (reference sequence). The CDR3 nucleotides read TGCAGTGCCCACGGGCTAGCGGGTGAGCAGTACTTC. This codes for CSAHGLAGEQYF.

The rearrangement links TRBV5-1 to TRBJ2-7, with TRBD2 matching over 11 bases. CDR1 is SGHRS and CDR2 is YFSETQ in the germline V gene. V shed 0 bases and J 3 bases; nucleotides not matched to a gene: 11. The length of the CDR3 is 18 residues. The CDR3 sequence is CASSLASSGRWGRYEQYF. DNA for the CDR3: TGCGCCAGCAGCTTGGCGTCTAGCGGGAGGTGGGGCCGCTACGAGCAGTACTTC.

This CDR3 is CASSLPAGGLSYEQYF. CDR3 nucleotide sequence: TGCGCCAGCAGCCTACCAGCGGGAGGGCTTTCCTACGAGCAGTACTTC. The chain uses TRBV5-1 and TRBJ2-7, with 10 bases lining up with TRBD2. Germline-derived CDR1 and CDR2 are SGHRS and YFSETQ. V shed 4 bases, J shed 1 base, and the junction held 8 bases outside the gene matches. The CDR3 runs 16 residues. Complete variable domain (other parts from reference TRBV5-1 and TRBJ2-7): KAGVTQTPRYLIKTRGQQVTLSCSPISGHRSVSWYQQTPGQGLQFLFEYFSETQRNKGNFPGRFSGRQFSNSRSEMNVSTLELGDSALYLCASSLPAGGLSYEQYFGPGTRLTVT.

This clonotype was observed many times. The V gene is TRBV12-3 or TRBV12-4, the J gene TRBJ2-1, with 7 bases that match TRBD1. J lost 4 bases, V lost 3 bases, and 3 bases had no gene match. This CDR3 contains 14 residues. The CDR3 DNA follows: TGTGCCAGCAGTTTGGGACAGCTTTACAATGAGCAGTTCTTC. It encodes CASSLGQLYNEQFF.

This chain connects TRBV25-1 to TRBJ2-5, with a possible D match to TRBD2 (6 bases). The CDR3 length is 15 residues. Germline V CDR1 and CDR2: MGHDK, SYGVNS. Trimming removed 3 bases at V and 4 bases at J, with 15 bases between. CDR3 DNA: TGTGCCAGCAGTGATGGCAGGAGGGGACCAGAGACCCAGTACTTC. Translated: CASSDGRRGPETQYF.

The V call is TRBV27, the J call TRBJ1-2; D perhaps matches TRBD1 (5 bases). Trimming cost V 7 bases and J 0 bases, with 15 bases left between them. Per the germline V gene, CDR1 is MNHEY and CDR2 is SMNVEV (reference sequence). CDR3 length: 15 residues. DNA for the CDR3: TGTGCCAGCATCAGGGCGGGGTGGCCTAACTATGGCTACACCTTC. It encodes CASIRAGWPNYGYTF.

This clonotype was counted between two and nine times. The DNA for the CDR3 is TGTGCCAGCAGCTCGATGACTAGCGGGTCTTACAATGAGCAGTTCTTC. It yields the protein CASSSMTSGSYNEQFF. The chain is built from TRBV5-6 and TRBJ2-1; 10 nucleotides match TRBD2. V lost 3 bases, J lost 4 bases, and 7 bases stayed unmatched. The CDR3 totals 16 residues. Germline loops: CDR1 SGHDT, CDR2 YYEEEE. The complete variable domain, with remaining parts taken from reference TRBV5-6 and TRBJ2-1, reads DAGVTQSPTHLIKTRGQQVTLRCSPKSGHDTVSWYQQALGQGPQFIFQYYEEEERQRGNFPDRFSGHQFPNYSSELNVNALLLGDSALYLCASSSMTSGSYNEQFFGPGTRLTVL.

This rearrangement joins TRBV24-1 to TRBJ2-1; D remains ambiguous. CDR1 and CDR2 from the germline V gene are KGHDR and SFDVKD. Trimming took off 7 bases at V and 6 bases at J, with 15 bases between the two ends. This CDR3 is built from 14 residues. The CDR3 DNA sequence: TGTGCCACCAGCTGGACGGGCGCCTCCAATGAGCAGTTCTTC. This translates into CATSWTGASNEQFF.

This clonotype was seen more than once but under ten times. The CDR3 here is CASSDRGGRSSNVLTF. DNA for the CDR3: TGTGCCAGCAGTGATAGGGGAGGGAGATCATCCAACGTCCTGACTTTC. V is TRBV25-1 and J is TRBJ2-6, with 7 positions matching TRBD2. V was clipped by 3 bases and J by 8 bases; unmatched bases: 10. Germline V gives CDR1 MGHDK, CDR2 SYGVNS. This CDR3 has 16 residues. Supplemented by reference TRBV25-1 and TRBJ2-6, the full variable domain reads EADIYQTPRYLVIGTGKKITLECSQTMGHDKMYWYQQDPGMELHLIHYSYGVNSTEKGDLSSESTVSRIRTEHFPLTLESARPSHTSQYLCASSDRGGRSSNVLTFGAGSRLTVL.

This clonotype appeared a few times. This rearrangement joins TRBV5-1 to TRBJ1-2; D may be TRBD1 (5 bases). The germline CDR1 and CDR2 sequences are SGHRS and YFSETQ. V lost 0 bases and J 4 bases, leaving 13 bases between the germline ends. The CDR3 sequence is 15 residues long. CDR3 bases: TGCGCCAGCAGCTTGGCCTCTGGACAAACCTATGGCTACACCTTC. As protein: CASSLASGQTYGYTF. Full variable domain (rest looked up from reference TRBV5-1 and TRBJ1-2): KAGVTQTPRYLIKTRGQQVTLSCSPISGHRSVSWYQQTPGQGLQFLFEYFSETQRNKGNFPGRFSGRQFSNSRSEMNVSTLELGDSALYLCASSLASGQTYGYTFGSGTRLTVV.